This entry describes one T cell receptor beta chain. The data belong to a study of Ad26.COV2.S vaccination and SARS-CoV-2 variants. Study overall: Intramuscularly, Ad26.COV2.S was given either once or twice, 56 days apart.

The treatment is: approximately 18 received Ad26.COV2.S at low or high dose, single or two shots; about five received placebo; per-sample allocation not given. Sampling took place 63 days after the first vaccine or placebo injection. Repertoires were generated with immunoSEQ multiplex PCR, while TCRdb's copy carries only in-frame clones and drops some. Among hundreds of thousands of clones, roughly 89% were seen once, and the ten largest hold 2.5%. V shed 5 bases and J shed 7 bases, with 10 bases lying between them. This CDR3 spans 12 amino acids. This clonotype was sampled from a person between 18 and 65 years old who received the Ad26.COV2.S COVID-19 vaccine or a placebo. This chain joins TRBV12-3 or TRBV12-4 and TRBJ2-3; D tentatively reads TRBD1 or TRBD2 (5 bases each). This material consisted of peripheral blood, taken in a trial of Ad26.COV2.S vaccine versus placebo. The CDR3 reads CASSGGWNTQYF. CDR3 coding DNA: TGTGCCAGCAGTGGGGGTTGGAATACGCAGTATTTT.